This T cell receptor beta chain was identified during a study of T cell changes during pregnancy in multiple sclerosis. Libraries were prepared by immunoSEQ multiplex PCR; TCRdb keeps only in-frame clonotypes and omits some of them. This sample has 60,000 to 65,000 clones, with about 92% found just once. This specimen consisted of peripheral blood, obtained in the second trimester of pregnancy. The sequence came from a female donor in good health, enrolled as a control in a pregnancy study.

The CDR3 DNA reads as TGTGCCAGCAGCTTGACTAGCGGGAGGCCAGATACGCAGTATTTT. It translates to CASSLTSGRPDTQYF. The chain couples TRBV6-4 to TRBJ2-3, with 13 bases aligning to TRBD2. V shed 6 bases, J shed 4 bases, and the junction held 4 bases outside the gene matches. Germline V gene sequence: CDR1 MRHNA, CDR2 SNTAGT. The CDR3 sequence is 15 residues long.